The entry that follows covers one T cell receptor (beta chain) sequence. The TCRbeta library was prepared with unique molecular identifiers. TCRdb recomputed calls from the PCR reads with MiXCR, one row per CDR3 protein. The sample carries 170,000 or so distinct CDR3 sequences, around 6.8% recorded once. This CDR3 is 13 amino acids long. Germline values: CDR1 SQVTM, CDR2 ANQGSEA. V gave up 8 bases and J gave up 2 bases, with 14 bases separating them. This specimen belongs to a study of T-cell reconstitution after alpha-beta-depleted transplantation in children. Material: PBMCs from the stem cell graft donor, obtained from the stem cell graft. V and J are TRBV29-1 and TRBJ2-3; TRBD1 might be the D (6 bases). This receptor was obtained from a human donor who donated a stem cell graft to a child with Wiskott-Aldrich syndrome. CDR3 residues: CSHRGHTTDTQYF. CDR3 nucleotides: TGCAGCCATAGGGGACACACCACAGATACGCAGTATTTT.